Listed here are 32 T cell receptor beta chains from one sample, sequenced in a study of quantifying T cell responses using KT2 cells. Study background: cDNA was made from DNase-treated RNA using alpha and beta constant primers.

The cDNA 3' end received a ligated oligonucleotide with a UMI. An equimolar mix of RC1.1 and RC1.2 primed the beta chain across TRBC1 and TRBC2. MiXCR was run by TCRdb on the UMI-ligation and nested PCR reads, yielding one entry per CDR3 protein. The data contain tens of thousands of distinct CDR3 sequences, 11% of them singletons. Sequenced material: PBMCs spiked with cells of the T cell clone KT2. The origin of the receptors is a human donor.

This clonotype was counted at least ten times. The chain has TRBV27 and TRBJ2-5; the match to TRBD1 covers 9 bases. The CDR3 consists of 15 residues. Germline V gene data show CDR1 as MNHEY and CDR2 as SMNVEV (reference sequence). V lost 2 bases and J lost 4; bases outside the gene matches: 5. CDR3 in amino acids: CASSLMGQGGETQYF. The DNA for the CDR3 is TGTGCCAGCAGTTTAATGGGACAGGGTGGAGAGACCCAGTACTTC.

V and J are TRBV18 and TRBJ1-4; D might be TRBD1 (6 bases). The V gene lost 8 bases and the J gene lost 2 bases, with 18 bases spanning the gap. Per germline, CDR1 KGHSH and CDR2 LQKENI. CDR3 length: 16 amino acids. The CDR3 sequence: CASTPFGGTTNEKLFF. DNA of the CDR3: TGTGCCAGCACCCCGTTCGGGGGCACGACTAATGAAAAACTGTTTTTT.

The chain has TRBV7-2 and TRBJ1-5; D unresolved. The length of the CDR3 is 12 residues. The V gene's germline CDR1 is SGHTA and CDR2 FQGNSA. Between the trimmed V and J ends, which lost 5 bases and 4 bases, there was a span of 6 bases. The CDR3 DNA reads TGTGCCAGCAGCCCGCTAAATCAGCCCCAGCATTTT. Protein sequence: CASSPLNQPQHF.

The chain joins TRBV4-1 to TRBJ2-3; D is ambiguous. Trimming took 2 bases from V and 2 from J, leaving 5 bases between them. The CDR3 totals 13 residues. Germline-derived CDR1 and CDR2 are MGHRA and YSYEKL. Here the CDR3 reads CASSQSITDTQYF. CDR3 coding DNA: TGCGCCAGCAGCCAATCGATCACAGATACGCAGTATTTT.

This clonotype was counted at least ten times. V usage is TRBV7-9 and J usage is TRBJ2-3; 7 nucleotides match TRBD2. V dropped 5 bases and J dropped 1; count of bases not matched to a gene: 9. The CDR3 length is 16 residues. CDR1 SEHNR and CDR2 FQNEAQ come from the germline V gene (reference sequence). The CDR3 spells CASSTSASGRTDTQYF. CDR3 DNA: TGTGCCAGCAGCACCAGTGCTAGCGGACGCACAGATACGCAGTATTTT.

This chain joins TRBV30 and TRBJ1-1, with 9 bases lining up with TRBD1. CDR1 is GTSNPN, CDR2 SVGIG, per germline (reference sequence). Trimming cost V 3 bases and J 6 bases; bases outside gene matches: 11. CDR3 length: 15 amino acids. CDR3 nucleotides: TGTGCCTGGAGCCGACAGGGACAGGGTGTCGCTGAAGCTTTCTTT. Its protein product is CAWSRQGQGVAEAFF.

V is TRBV18 and J is TRBJ1-1; D is unclear. In germline, CDR1 is KGHSH, CDR2 LQKENI. There are 14 residues in the CDR3. Trimming cost V 1 base and J 3 bases, with 9 bases left between them. As DNA, the CDR3 is TGTGCCAGCTCACCACTACAACGAGACACTGAAGCTTTCTTT. Translating it yields CASSPLQRDTEAFF.

The rearrangement links TRBV5-4 to TRBJ2-3; D is ambiguous. V was clipped by 0 bases and J by 0 bases, with 5 bases between them. The CDR3 runs to 14 residues. Germline CDR1 is SGHNT and CDR2 is YYREEE (reference sequence). CDR3 in DNA: TGTGCCAGCAGCTTGGGAGTCAGCACAGATACGCAGTATTTT. This translates into CASSLGVSTDTQYF.

The chain combines TRBV11-1 with TRBJ2-5; D unclear. This CDR3 has 14 amino acids. Germline V gives CDR1 SGHAT, CDR2 FQDESV (reference sequence). V was trimmed by 4 bases and J by 5 bases, leaving 14 bases between them. CDR3 DNA: TGTGCCAGCAGCTCCGGGCCCTCTGGGGAGACCCAGTACTTC. Its protein is CASSSGPSGETQYF.

CDR3 sequence (DNA): TGTGCCACCAGTGACTCCCTGACAGGCAAAAACATTCAGTACTTC. This translates into CATSDSLTGKNIQYF. This chain connects TRBV24-1 to TRBJ2-4, with D possibly TRBD1 on 6 matching bases. Germline V gene sequence: CDR1 KGHDR, CDR2 SFDVKD. V lost 4 bases to trimming and J lost 3 bases, with 12 bases between them. The CDR3 is 15 amino acids.

For this clonotype: One end of the junction varies from germline; a read error may be responsible. The V and J genes are TRBV12-3 or TRBV12-4 and TRBJ2-7; D is undetermined. The length of the CDR3 is 11 residues. CDR3 in amino acids: CAGSLGYEQYF. The CDR3 DNA sequence: TGTGCCGGCAGTTTAGGGTACGAGCAGTACTTC.

V is TRBV6-5 and J is TRBJ1-2; D might be TRBD1 (5 bases). V gave up 2 bases and J gave up 2 bases, with 15 bases separating them. The germline CDR1 and CDR2 sequences are MNHEY and SVGAGI. CDR3 length: 16 residues. In DNA, the CDR3 is TGTGCCAGCAGTTACCGTGGGGGTGGCGGAAACTATGGCTACACCTTC. It encodes CASSYRGGGGNYGYTF.

This clonotype was observed at least ten times. This chain connects TRBV5-1 to TRBJ1-2; the D is unclear. CDR1 and CDR2 (germline): SGHRS, YFSETQ. The CDR3 runs to 13 residues. The ends were cut back, 2 bases at V and 2 bases at J, with 7 bases in the middle. The CDR3 is CASSLAANYGYTF. The CDR3 DNA reads as TGCGCCAGCAGCTTAGCAGCGAACTATGGCTACACCTTC.

Remarks on this clonotype: Germline is not matched at one junction end, which may reflect a read error. This chain joins TRBV2 and TRBJ2-3; the match to TRBD2 covers 14 bases. Germline assignment: CDR1 SNHLY and CDR2 FYNNEI. This CDR3 is 15 amino acids long. Written as DNA, the CDR3 is TGTGCCAGCAGGGGACTAGCGGGAGCACAGATACGCAGTATCTTT. Residues: CASRGLAGAQIRSIF.

The chain joins TRBV7-8 to TRBJ2-3; 14 bases line up with TRBD2. Germline CDR1 and CDR2: SGHVS and FQNEAQ. This CDR3 has 18 residues. V shed 5 bases and J 4 bases; nucleotides not matched to a gene: 11. The chain's CDR3 is CASSPKSRTSGGSDTQYF. CDR3 sequence (DNA): TGTGCCAGCAGCCCAAAGTCCCGGACTAGCGGGGGGTCAGATACGCAGTATTTT.

This clonotype was observed many times. J is TRBJ2-3 and V is TRBV2, with 7 bases matching TRBD2. The CDR3 sequence is 14 residues long. Looked up from germline, CDR1 is SNHLY and CDR2 is FYNNEI. V was clipped by 10 bases and J by 0 bases; unmatched bases: 7. CDR3 sequence reads: CAIPRGRSTDTQYF. The CDR3 DNA follows: TGTGCCATACCCCGCGGGAGAAGCACAGATACGCAGTATTTT.

This clonotype was picked up a small number of times. V gene TRBV6-5 combines with J gene TRBJ1-2; D possibly corresponds to TRBD1 (6 bases). The CDR3 runs to 13 residues. Germline V gene sequence: CDR1 MNHEY, CDR2 SVGAGI. The ends were cut back, 6 bases at V and 5 bases at J, with 13 bases in the middle. CDR3 residues: CASRPQGTYGYTF. CDR3 in DNA: TGTGCCAGCAGACCACAGGGTACATATGGCTACACCTTC.

This clonotype appeared a few times. This rearrangement joins TRBV10-3 to TRBJ2-1; a weak D match, TRBD2 (6 bases). V shed 6 bases and J shed 2 bases, with 11 bases lying between them. This CDR3 is built from 14 residues. Germline V gene data show CDR1 as ENHRY and CDR2 as SYGVKD. In DNA form, the CDR3 reads TGTGCCATCAGGCTAGCGAGTGCCTACAATGAGCAGTTCTTC. It encodes CAIRLASAYNEQFF.

Ten or more counts support this clonotype. The chain couples TRBV5-1 to TRBJ1-2; TRBD1 agrees at 9 bases. In germline, CDR1 is SGHRS, CDR2 YFSETQ. This CDR3 region has 18 residues. V lost 0 bases to trimming and J lost 7 bases; unmatched junction nucleotides: 16. Here the CDR3 DNA reads TGCGCCAGCAGCTTGGAGGGGACAGGGTTGGATGGGTCGACTGGCTACACCTTC. Encoded protein: CASSLEGTGLDGSTGYTF.

This clonotype was seen more than once but under ten times. V and J are TRBV7-2 and TRBJ1-5; D is perhaps TRBD1 (6 bases). Trimming cost V 5 bases and J 0 bases, with 11 bases left between them. Germline values: CDR1 SGHTA, CDR2 FQGNSA. The CDR3 contains 15 residues. The chain's CDR3 is CASSIGGYSNQPQHF. Written as DNA, the CDR3 is TGTGCCAGCAGCATAGGGGGGTATAGCAATCAGCCCCAGCATTTT.

This clonotype has a count of ten or more. The gene calls are TRBV20-1 and TRBJ2-3; D is tentatively TRBD1 or TRBD2 (6 bases each). Germline CDR1 DFQATT, CDR2 SNEGSKA (reference sequence). The CDR3 loop spans 13 amino acids. The V gene lost 6 bases and the J gene lost 6 bases, with 16 bases spanning the gap. The CDR3: CSAEGGLVDTQYF. CDR3 DNA sequence: TGCAGTGCCGAAGGGGGGTTGGTGGATACGCAGTATTTT.

In its sample, this clonotype ranks as medium-sized. V is TRBV2 and J is TRBJ2-3, with 7 bases fitting TRBD1. V shed 4 bases and J 0 bases; nucleotides not matched to a gene: 4. Germline CDR1 reads SNHLY; CDR2 reads FYNNEI. The CDR3 spans 15 residues. The CDR3 loop reads CASSAGTASTDTQYF. The DNA for the CDR3 is TGTGCCAGCAGTGCCGGGACAGCTAGCACAGATACGCAGTATTTT.

V gene TRBV7-9 combines with J gene TRBJ2-7; 7 bases match TRBD2. V shed 5 bases, J shed 7 bases, and the junction held 11 bases outside the gene matches. Germline loops: CDR1 SEHNR, CDR2 FQNEAQ (reference sequence). This CDR3 is built from 14 residues. CDR3 loop: CASSGRDYVSEQYF. Written as DNA, the CDR3 is TGTGCCAGCAGCGGCCGGGACTACGTCTCGGAGCAGTACTTC.

This clonotype was recorded a few times. The genes are TRBV20-1 and TRBJ1-4; D is undetermined. The CDR3 runs to 13 residues. The germline gives CDR1 DFQATT, CDR2 SNEGSKA (reference sequence). Trimming removed 3 bases from V and 7 bases from J, with 12 bases in between. In DNA, the CDR3 is TGCAGTGCTAGGGACTCCCTGAGTGAAAAACTGTTTTTT. It encodes CSARDSLSEKLFF.

With regard to this clonotype: This likely comes from a read error, as the CDR3 has no conserved phenylalanine or tryptophan at its end. The J gene is TRBJ2-1, the V gene TRBV18; 9 bases match TRBD1. V was clipped by 7 bases and J by 5 bases; unmatched bases: 12. Germline V gene sequence: CDR1 KGHSH, CDR2 LQKENI. This CDR3 has 16 residues. The DNA for the CDR3 is TGTGCCAGCTGTACGAGAGCGGGACAGGGTCACAATGAGCAGTTCCTC. Translating it yields CASCTRAGQGHNEQFL.

This clonotype was found many times. The V gene is TRBV15, the J gene TRBJ2-3; TRBD1 or TRBD2 may be the D gene (6 bases each). V lost 0 bases and J 5 bases, leaving 24 bases between the germline ends. The V gene's germline CDR1 is LNHNV and CDR2 YYDKDF (reference sequence). CDR3 length: 19 amino acids. The chain's CDR3 is CATSRERGRRRAGEDTQYF. Written as DNA, the CDR3 is TGTGCCACCAGCAGAGAACGGGGGCGTAGGAGGGCCGGAGAAGATACGCAGTATTTT.

This sequence joins TRBV7-8 and TRBJ2-5; 7 nucleotides line up with TRBD2. The CDR3 runs to 15 residues. The V segment lost 8 bases and the J segment 3 bases; nucleotides outside the gene matches: 12. Per the germline V gene, CDR1 is SGHVS and CDR2 is FQNEAQ. Written as DNA, the CDR3 is TGTGCCAGCCTTACCCTCCGGGGGGATAAAGAGACCCAGTACTTC. Amino acid sequence: CASLTLRGDKETQYF.

This clonotype turned up a few times. CDR3 loop: CSGDQGGTEAFF. CDR3 DNA: TGCAGCGGGGACCAGGGTGGGACTGAAGCTTTCTTT. The chain employs TRBV29-1 and TRBJ1-1, with D perhaps matching TRBD1 (5 bases). Germline CDR1 and CDR2: SQVTM and ANQGSEA. This CDR3 comprises 12 residues. The V end lost 7 bases, the J end lost 5 bases, and 14 bases lay between the germline ends.

This clonotype has ten or more counts. The DNA of the CDR3 is TGTGCCAGCAGCCAGGGACAGGGGGCCCCCTACGAGCAGTACTTC. Protein product: CASSQGQGAPYEQYF. V usage is TRBV7-2 and J usage is TRBJ2-7, with 12 nucleotides matching TRBD1. The CDR3 runs 15 residues. Germline loops: CDR1 SGHTA, CDR2 FQGNSA. The V and J ends lost 5 bases and 2 bases, in that order; junction bases with no gene match: 4.

There are a few counts of this clonotype. The gene calls are TRBV29-1 and TRBJ1-2, with D uncertain. In germline, CDR1 is SQVTM, CDR2 ANQGSEA. Trimming shortened V by 0 bases and J by 4 bases, and 18 bases separated the two germline ends. This CDR3 spans 16 amino acids. CDR3 protein: CSVEDPPTGFRYGYTF. Written as DNA, the CDR3 is TGCAGCGTTGAAGACCCGCCCACGGGATTCCGCTATGGCTACACCTTC. Supplemented by reference TRBV29-1 and TRBJ1-2, the full variable domain reads SAVISQKPSRDICQRGTSLTIQCQVDSQVTMMFWYRQQPGQSLTLIATANQGSEATYESGFVIDKFPISRPNLTFSTLTVSNMSPEDSSIYLCSVEDPPTGFRYGYTFGSGTRLTVV.

This clonotype was detected only a few times. The rearrangement links TRBV5-1 to TRBJ2-1, with 9 bases that match TRBD1. The CDR3 spans 13 residues. V gave up 5 bases and J gave up 11 bases; unmatched junction bases: 8. Germline V gene data show CDR1 as SGHRS and CDR2 as YFSETQ. The CDR3 sequence: CASRSGTGYQQFF. As DNA, the CDR3 is TGCGCCAGCAGATCCGGGACAGGGTATCAGCAGTTCTTC.

This clonotype was counted many times. The rearrangement links TRBV12-3 or TRBV12-4 to TRBJ2-7; 7 positions match TRBD1. V shed 1 base, J shed 7 bases, and the junction held 7 bases outside the gene matches. CDR3 length: 14 residues. For the CDR3, the DNA is TGTGCCAGCAGTTTAGGGTACAGGGGTCGGGAGCAGTACTTC. This translates into CASSLGYRGREQYF.